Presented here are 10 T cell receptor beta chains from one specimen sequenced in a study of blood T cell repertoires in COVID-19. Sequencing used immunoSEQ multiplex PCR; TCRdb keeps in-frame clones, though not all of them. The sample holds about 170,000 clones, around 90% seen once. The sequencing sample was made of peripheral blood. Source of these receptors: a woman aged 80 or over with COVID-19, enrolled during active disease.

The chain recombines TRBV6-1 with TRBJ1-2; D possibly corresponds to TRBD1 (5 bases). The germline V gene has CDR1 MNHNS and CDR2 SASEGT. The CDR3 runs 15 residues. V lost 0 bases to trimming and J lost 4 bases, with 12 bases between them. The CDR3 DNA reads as TGTGCCAGCAGTGAAGCGTTACAGGCCGGCTATGGCTACACCTTC. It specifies CASSEALQAGYGYTF.

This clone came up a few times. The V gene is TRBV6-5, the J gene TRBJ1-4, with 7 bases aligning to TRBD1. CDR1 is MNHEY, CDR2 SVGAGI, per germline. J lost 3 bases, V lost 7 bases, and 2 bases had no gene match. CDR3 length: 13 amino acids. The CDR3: CASTDRANEKLFF. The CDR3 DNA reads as TGTGCCAGCACCGACAGGGCTAATGAAAAACTGTTTTTT.

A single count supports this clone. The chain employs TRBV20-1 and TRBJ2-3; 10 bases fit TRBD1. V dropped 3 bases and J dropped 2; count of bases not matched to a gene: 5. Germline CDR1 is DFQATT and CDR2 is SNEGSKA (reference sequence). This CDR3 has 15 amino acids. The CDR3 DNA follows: TGCAGTGCTAGTGGGACAGGGGTAACCACAGATACGCAGTATTTT. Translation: CSASGTGVTTDTQYF.

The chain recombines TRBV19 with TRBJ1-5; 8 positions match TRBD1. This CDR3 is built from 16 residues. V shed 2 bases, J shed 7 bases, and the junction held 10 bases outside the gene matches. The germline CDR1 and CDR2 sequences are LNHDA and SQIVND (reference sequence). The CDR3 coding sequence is TGTGCCAGTAGTATACCAGGGCAGGGGGCGAGGCAGCCCCAGCATTTT. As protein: CASSIPGQGARQPQHF.

CDR3 sequence reads: CASSPGGHVTGELFF. CDR3 bases: TGTGCCAGCAGCCCTGGGGGACACGTAACCGGGGAGCTGTTTTTT. The chain recombines TRBV27 with TRBJ2-2; maybe TRBD1 (6 bases). Germline V gene data show CDR1 as MNHEY and CDR2 as SMNVEV (reference sequence). The CDR3 sequence is 15 residues long. V was pared by 6 bases and J by 5 bases, with 16 bases between.

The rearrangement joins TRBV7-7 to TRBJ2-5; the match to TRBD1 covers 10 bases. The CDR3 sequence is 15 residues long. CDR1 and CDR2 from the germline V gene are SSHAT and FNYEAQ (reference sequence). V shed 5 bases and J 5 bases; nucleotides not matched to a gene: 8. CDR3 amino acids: CASSPGDRGEETQYF. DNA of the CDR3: TGTGCCAGCAGCCCCGGGGACAGGGGAGAGGAGACCCAGTACTTC.

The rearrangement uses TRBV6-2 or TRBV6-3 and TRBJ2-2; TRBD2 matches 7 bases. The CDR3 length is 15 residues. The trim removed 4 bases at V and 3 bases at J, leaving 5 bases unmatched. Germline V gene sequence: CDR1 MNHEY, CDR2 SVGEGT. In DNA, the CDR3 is TGTGCCAGCAGTTCCGTACGGGGGGACACCGGGGAGCTGTTTTTT. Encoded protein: CASSSVRGDTGELFF.

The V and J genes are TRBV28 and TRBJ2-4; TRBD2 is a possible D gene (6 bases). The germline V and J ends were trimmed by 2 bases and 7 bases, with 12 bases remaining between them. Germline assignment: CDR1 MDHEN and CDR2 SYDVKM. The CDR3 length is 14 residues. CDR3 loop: CASSLRAGYNIQYF. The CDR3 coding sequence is TGTGCCAGCAGTTTACGGGCGGGATACAACATTCAGTACTTC.

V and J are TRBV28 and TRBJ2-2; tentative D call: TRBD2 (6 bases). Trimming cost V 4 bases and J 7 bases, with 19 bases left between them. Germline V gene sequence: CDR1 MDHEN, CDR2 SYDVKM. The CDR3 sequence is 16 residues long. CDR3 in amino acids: CASSSTYGRIDGELFF. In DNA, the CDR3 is TGTGCCAGCAGTTCGACATACGGGAGAATCGACGGGGAGCTGTTTTTT.

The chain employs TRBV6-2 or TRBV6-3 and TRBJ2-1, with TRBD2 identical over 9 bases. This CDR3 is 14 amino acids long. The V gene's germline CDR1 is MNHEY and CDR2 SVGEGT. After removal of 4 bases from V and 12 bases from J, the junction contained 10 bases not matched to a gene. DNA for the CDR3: TGTGCCAGCAGTTGGACTAGCGTTGCGCCGGGGCAGTTCTTC. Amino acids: CASSWTSVAPGQFF.